Presented here are 26 T cell receptor beta chains from one specimen sequenced in a study of T-cell memory formation after mild COVID-19 (dated by TCRdb to 2020 to 2022). Library prep was done by 5' RACE. Sequenced on an Illumina NovaSeq 6000. In-frame beta chains were kept once TCRdb had trimmed the public reads at Q25 with fastp and called clones with MiXCR. Rows are combined by CDR3 protein, so each entry shows the most common genes and DNA. This sample is represented by hundreds of thousands of distinct CDR3 sequences; 7.5% to 9.5% of them were singletons. 22% of the sample is in the top ten clones. Sequences were obtained from PBMCs or a T cell subset sorted from them (not recorded which). These receptors all come from a man aged 18 to 29 who had mild COVID-19 (a few samples of this study predate the infection). The sample titles of this study are shuffled in the database, so cell type and time point are left out; the donor was told from shared clones.

This clonotype was counted a few times. The chain joins TRBV27 to TRBJ2-2; either TRBD1 or TRBD2 may supply D (5 bases each). The ends were cut back, 4 bases at V and 3 bases at J, with 15 bases in the middle. The V gene's germline CDR1 is MNHEY and CDR2 SMNVEV (reference sequence). The CDR3 covers 16 residues. The CDR3 nucleotides read TGTGCCAGCAGTTCCGGGTTTTGGGGGTACACCGGGGAGCTGTTTTTT. Its protein is CASSSGFWGYTGELFF.

This clonotype was seen a handful of times. The rearrangement uses TRBV6-2 or TRBV6-3 and TRBJ1-1; D is undetermined. CDR3 length: 13 amino acids. Germline V gene lookup returns CDR1 MNHEY and CDR2 SVGEGT. Trimming removed 6 bases at V and 6 bases at J, with 14 bases between. The CDR3 DNA reads as TGTGCCAGCAGCCGATCTACAGAATCTGAAGCTTTCTTT. The encoded protein is CASSRSTESEAFF.

V usage is TRBV6-2 or TRBV6-3 and J usage is TRBJ2-3; 9 nucleotides line up with TRBD2. Germline CDR1 is MNHEY and CDR2 is SVGEGT. V lost 7 bases, J lost 2 bases, and 10 bases stayed unmatched. This CDR3 has 16 residues. The chain's CDR3 is CASKSSGGSPTDTQYF. CDR3 DNA: TGTGCCAGCAAGTCCAGCGGGGGGTCACCCACAGATACGCAGTATTTT.

The rearrangement joins TRBV6-4 to TRBJ2-3; TRBD1 aligns across 10 bases. The J segment lost 2 bases and the V segment lost 5 bases, leaving 4 bases of the junction unmatched. Germline CDR1 and CDR2: MRHNA and SNTAGT. This CDR3 is built from 15 residues. The CDR3 DNA is TGTGCCAGCAGTCTGACAGGGGGCACCACAGATACGCAGTATTTT. This gives the protein CASSLTGGTTDTQYF.

This clonotype showed up many times. The chain has TRBV27 and TRBJ1-2; D gene uncertain. V shed 2 bases and J shed 8 bases, with 12 bases lying between them. The germline CDR1 and CDR2 sequences are MNHEY and SMNVEV (reference sequence). CDR3 length: 13 amino acids. CDR3 loop: CASSLVEGAGYTF. The CDR3 DNA reads as TGTGCCAGCAGTTTAGTTGAGGGTGCCGGCTACACCTTC.

The chain is built from TRBV20-1 and TRBJ2-1; the match to TRBD1 covers 9 bases. Germline CDR1 DFQATT, CDR2 SNEGSKA (reference sequence). The V gene end was trimmed by 0 bases and the J gene end by 7 bases; junction bases not matched to a gene: 4. The CDR3 sequence is 14 residues long. The CDR3 loop is CSARDLGQGNEQFF. CDR3 coding DNA: TGCAGTGCTAGAGATCTAGGACAGGGGAATGAGCAGTTCTTC.

At least ten counts were recorded for this clonotype. The chain joins TRBV7-2 to TRBJ1-2, with 7 bases fitting TRBD1. V lost 5 bases to trimming and J lost 4 bases; unmatched junction nucleotides: 7. The CDR3 contains 14 residues. Looked up from germline, CDR1 is SGHTA and CDR2 is FQGNSA. CDR3 amino acids: CASSTTTGTYGYTF. DNA of the CDR3: TGTGCCAGCAGCACCACGACAGGGACCTATGGCTACACCTTC. The full variable domain, with the rest looked up from reference TRBV7-2 and TRBJ1-2, is GAGVSQSPSNKVTEKGKDVELRCDPISGHTALYWYRQSLGQGLEFLIYFQGNSAPDKSGLPSDRFSAERTGGSVSTLTIQRTQQEDSAVYLCASSTTTGTYGYTFGSGTRLTVV.

As regards this clonotype: Germline is not matched at one junction end, which may reflect a read error. This chain joins TRBV7-9 and TRBJ1-1; D may be TRBD1 (5 bases). This CDR3 is 9 amino acids long. CDR1 is SEHNR and CDR2 is FQNEAQ in the germline V gene (reference sequence). CDR3: CASSQSTGF. The CDR3 DNA is TGTGCCAGCAGCCAAAGCACAGGTTTT.

The chain combines TRBV7-2 with TRBJ1-6; D may be TRBD1 (6 bases). This CDR3 has 11 amino acids. Germline assignment: CDR1 SGHTA and CDR2 FQGNSA. V was clipped by 5 bases and J by 19 bases, with 15 bases between them. The DNA for the CDR3 is TGTGCCAGCAGCCGGGACAATTTCCTTCACTTT. Amino acids: CASSRDNFLHF.

This clonotype was seen more than once but under ten times. V and J are TRBV7-8 and TRBJ1-5; 8 nucleotides agree with TRBD1. J lost 3 bases, V lost 5 bases, and 12 bases had no gene match. The CDR3 totals 17 residues. Germline lookup yields CDR1 SGHVS and CDR2 FQNEAQ. The CDR3 DNA reads TGTGCCAGCAGCCCTGCCAGGGGGCATGCTCACAATCAGCCCCAGCATTTT. Its translation: CASSPARGHAHNQPQHF.

This clonotype occurred a few times. The chain joins TRBV20-1 to TRBJ1-2; TRBD1 aligns across 9 bases. Germline V gene lookup returns CDR1 DFQATT and CDR2 SNEGSKA (reference sequence). J lost 0 bases, V lost 5 bases, and 13 bases had no gene match. This CDR3 is 17 amino acids long. The DNA of the CDR3 is TGCAGTGCTCCCAGAGGGGGACAGGGTCTCTCTAACTATGGCTACACCTTC. Amino acids: CSAPRGGQGLSNYGYTF.

The V call is TRBV12-3 or TRBV12-4, the J call TRBJ1-6; unclear D gene. Trimming left V 6 bases short and J 0 bases short, with 12 bases between. The CDR3 runs to 16 residues. CDR3 amino acids: CASRSTDSSYNSPLHF. The CDR3 DNA reads TGTGCCAGCAGGTCAACTGATAGCTCCTATAATTCACCCCTCCACTTT.

This clonotype was picked up a small number of times. V and J are TRBV7-9 and TRBJ2-7, with 7 positions matching TRBD1. CDR3 length: 14 amino acids. J was trimmed by 3 bases and V by 5 bases; bases with no gene match: 7. Per germline, CDR1 SEHNR and CDR2 FQNEAQ (reference sequence). The CDR3 nucleotides read TGTGCCAGCAGCCCAGGGGGACACTTCTACGAGCAGTACTTC. Translated, it gives CASSPGGHFYEQYF.

CDR3 loop: CASSLDGGANVLTF. The CDR3 coding sequence is TGTGCCAGCAGCTTGGATGGGGGGGCCAACGTCCTGACTTTC. The V gene is TRBV5-4, the J gene TRBJ2-6; D remains unclear. The germline gives CDR1 SGHNT, CDR2 YYREEE (reference sequence). The V end lost 0 bases, the J end lost 4 bases, and 5 bases lay between the germline ends. The CDR3 has 14 amino acids.

This chain connects TRBV18 to TRBJ1-1; perhaps TRBD1 as D (5 bases). The CDR3 spans 12 residues. V was clipped by 3 bases and J by 6 bases, with 8 bases between them. Germline V CDR1 and CDR2: KGHSH, LQKENI. The CDR3 DNA follows: TGTGCCAGCTCACCCGACAGTTCTGAAGCTTTCTTT. Translation: CASSPDSSEAFF.

Turning to this clonotype: Sequence at one end of the junction differs from germline and may be a read error. CDR3 sequence: CASRQGPGYNSPLHF. The CDR3 nucleotides read TGCGCCAGCAGACAAGGGCCCGGCTATAATTCACCCCTCCACTTT. The genes are TRBV4-3 and TRBJ1-6; D is undetermined. The CDR3 is made up of 15 amino acids. Germline values: CDR1 LGHNA, CDR2 YSLEER.

CDR3 nucleotide sequence: TGTGCCAGCAACGACCCGGGACAGGTACTGTTTTTT. Translating it yields CASNDPGQVLFF. This chain uses TRBV7-9 with TRBJ1-4; TRBD1 matches 8 bases. V trimming: 7 bases; J trimming: 13 bases; junction bases outside the gene matches: 8. This CDR3 is 12 amino acids long. Germline CDR1 SEHNR, CDR2 FQNEAQ (reference sequence).

The J gene is TRBJ1-5, the V gene TRBV11-2; a weak D match, TRBD1 (6 bases). The CDR3 has 13 amino acids. V was clipped by 5 bases and J by 6 bases, with 11 bases between them. Looked up from germline, CDR1 is SGHAT and CDR2 is FQNNGV. The CDR3: CASSHREAQPQHF. The CDR3 DNA is TGTGCCAGCAGCCACAGGGAGGCTCAGCCCCAGCATTTT. Full variable domain (outside the CDR3, taken from reference TRBV11-2 and TRBJ1-5): EAGVAQSPRYKIIEKRQSVAFWCNPISGHATLYWYQQILGQGPKLLIQFQNNGVVDDSQLPKDRFSAERLKGVDSTLKIQPAKLEDSAVYLCASSHREAQPQHFGDGTRLSIL.

The J gene is TRBJ1-1, the V gene TRBV4-3; the D is unclear. Germline CDR1 is LGHNA and CDR2 is YSLEER. Trimming removed 8 bases at V and 1 base at J, with 11 bases between. The CDR3 sequence is 13 residues long. Here the CDR3 reads CASASWSNTEAFF. The CDR3 nucleotides read TGCGCCAGCGCCAGTTGGTCGAACACTGAAGCTTTCTTT.

The CDR3 spells CASRNPKTGLGSDTQYF. CDR3 in DNA: TGTGCCAGCAGAAACCCTAAGACAGGGCTTGGGTCAGATACGCAGTATTTT. The rearrangement links TRBV28 to TRBJ2-3; 7 bases are shared with TRBD1. Trimming removed 6 bases from V and 4 bases from J; junction bases left unmatched: 16. The CDR3 loop spans 17 amino acids. Germline V gives CDR1 MDHEN, CDR2 SYDVKM.

The chain combines TRBV9 with TRBJ2-1, with 9 bases matching TRBD1. CDR3 length: 15 amino acids. Germline V gene sequence: CDR1 SGDLS, CDR2 YYNGEE. J gave up 5 bases and V 0 bases, and 3 bases lay outside the gene matches. CDR3 residues: CASSVEQGANNEQFF. In nucleotides, the CDR3 is TGTGCCAGCAGCGTAGAACAGGGGGCGAACAATGAGCAGTTCTTC.

The gene calls are TRBV24-1 and TRBJ2-2; 9 nucleotides match TRBD1. The germline V gene has CDR1 KGHDR and CDR2 SFDVKD. The CDR3 is 16 amino acids. Trimming at V came to 12 bases and at J to 4 bases, leaving 14 bases not matched to a gene. The CDR3 coding sequence is TGTGCCCCGTTGGGACAGGGTGCCGCGTTCACCGGGGAGCTGTTTTTT. Protein: CAPLGQGAAFTGELFF.

This clonotype was counted a few times. This chain uses TRBV18 with TRBJ1-6, with 11 bases fitting TRBD1. Germline V gives CDR1 KGHSH, CDR2 LQKENI. With 0 bases clipped from V and 9 bases from J, the junction kept 1 base outside the gene matches. The CDR3 has 15 amino acids. CDR3 loop: CASSPPGQGVSPLHF. The CDR3 DNA follows: TGTGCCAGCTCACCACCGGGACAGGGGGTTTCACCCCTCCACTTT.

The chain recombines TRBV5-1 with TRBJ2-5; 7 nucleotides agree with TRBD1. The germline gives CDR1 SGHRS, CDR2 YFSETQ. The V and J ends lost 4 bases and 7 bases, in that order; junction bases with no gene match: 7. This CDR3 contains 13 residues. CDR3 DNA sequence: TGCGCCAGCAGCAACGACAGGGCCGGGACCCAGTACTTC. Its protein product is CASSNDRAGTQYF.

This clonotype was observed many times. The chain employs TRBV6-2 or TRBV6-3 and TRBJ1-5; 7 positions agree with TRBD1. The V gene's germline CDR1 is MNHEY and CDR2 SVGEGT. J was trimmed by 5 bases and V by 8 bases; bases with no gene match: 3. The CDR3 loop spans 12 amino acids. The chain's CDR3 is CASRTGDQPQHF. Written as DNA, the CDR3 is TGTGCCAGCCGGACAGGAGATCAGCCCCAGCATTTT.

This clonotype showed up just a few times. The V gene is TRBV7-3, the J gene TRBJ2-3; 8 bases line up with TRBD2. V was clipped by 5 bases and J by 6 bases; unmatched bases: 10. Per germline, CDR1 SGHTA and CDR2 FQGTGA. The length of the CDR3 is 15 residues. The DNA of the CDR3 is TGTGCCAGCAGCCCGCGGCGGGGGGAGGTTGATACGCAGTATTTT. The encoded protein is CASSPRRGEVDTQYF.